One and the same sample provided the 29 T cell receptor beta chains below, sequenced in a study of human T cells and chemical hapten exposure. The sample's time point: patch test 2, 6 weeks after DPC sensitization. The treatment is: therapeutic diphenylcyclopropenone sensitization with weekly scalp DPC. TCRdb itself ran the RACE reads through MiXCR, one entry per CDR3 protein. The sample lists about 80,000 distinct CDR3 sequences, roughly 11% occurring once. Sequences were derived from whole blood, sampled in connection with sensitization to the hapten diphenylcyclopropenone (DPC). These receptors were collected from a man between 18 and 29 years old with alopecia areata. Some clones in this sample may be carry-over from other donors' samples.

This clonotype was found a few times. The chain's CDR3 is CATSRDPSGNTEAFF. DNA of the CDR3: TGTGCCACCAGCAGAGATCCAAGCGGGAACACTGAAGCTTTCTTT. The chain employs TRBV15 and TRBJ1-1; D not certain. Deletions cut 0 bases from V and 1 base from J, with 9 bases between. This CDR3 comprises 15 residues. Germline lookup yields CDR1 LNHNV and CDR2 YYDKDF (reference sequence).

This clonotype was found a few times. V and J are TRBV11-2 and TRBJ2-1; D unresolved. V was clipped by 3 bases and J by 2 bases, with 8 bases between them. CDR1 is SGHAT, CDR2 FQNNGV, per germline. The CDR3 contains 14 residues. This chain's CDR3 is CASSLNPTYNEQFF. The CDR3 coding sequence is TGTGCCAGCAGCTTGAACCCAACCTACAATGAGCAGTTCTTC.

The chain uses TRBV6-2 or TRBV6-3 and TRBJ2-5; TRBD2 aligns across 13 bases. This CDR3 comprises 16 residues. V lost 6 bases and J lost 5; bases outside the gene matches: 9. CDR1 is MNHEY and CDR2 is SVGEGT in the germline V gene. CDR3 region: CASRTAGLAGKETQYF. The CDR3 DNA reads as TGTGCCAGCAGAACTGCGGGACTAGCGGGGAAGGAGACCCAGTACTTC.

The chain couples TRBV4-3 to TRBJ1-2; 7 bases map to TRBD1. Unmatched junction bases numbered 28, after V lost 1 base and J lost 2 bases. The CDR3 runs 23 residues. Germline-derived CDR1 and CDR2 are LGHNA and YSLEER. CDR3 DNA: TGCGCCAGCAGCCAAGGGGTTTTAAACATCGGACAGGACTTAGACGAGCGAAACTATGGCTACACCTTC. Translation: CASSQGVLNIGQDLDERNYGYTF.

This clonotype was seen only a few times. The CDR3 region has the DNA TGTGCCAGCAGTCGTACAGGGGCCACTGAAGCTTTCTTT. Protein: CASSRTGATEAFF. This rearrangement joins TRBV27 to TRBJ1-1, with TRBD1 matching 7 bases. Germline V gene lookup returns CDR1 MNHEY and CDR2 SMNVEV (reference sequence). This CDR3 is 13 amino acids long. With V trimmed by 5 bases and J by 4 bases, 4 bases remained unmatched.

This clonotype has ten or more counts. This sequence joins TRBV4-1 and TRBJ1-1; possibly TRBD1 for D (6 bases). Germline V lookup: CDR1 MGHRA, CDR2 YSYEKL. Trimming pared 1 base from V and 10 bases from J, leaving 22 bases between. There are 16 residues in the CDR3. CDR3 sequence reads: CASSQVEGRGLAGAFF. CDR3 bases: TGCGCCAGCAGCCAAGTGGAGGGCAGGGGCCTCGCCGGAGCTTTCTTT.

The chain has TRBV7-6 and TRBJ2-3; 9 bases line up with TRBD2. This CDR3 is built from 17 residues. Germline values: CDR1 SGHVS, CDR2 FNYEAQ. Germline trimming cut 0 bases from V and 2 bases from J; bases unmatched to any gene: 6. The CDR3 DNA reads as TGTGCCAGCAGCTTAGCGCCTGGCGGGGGGGCCACAGATACGCAGTATTTT. It yields the protein CASSLAPGGGATDTQYF.

This clonotype was counted ten times or more. The chain employs TRBV4-1 and TRBJ2-5; D is possibly TRBD2 (6 bases). The CDR3 spans 13 residues. Trimming removed 3 bases at V and 11 bases at J, with 16 bases between. Germline lookup yields CDR1 MGHRA and CDR2 YSYEKL. The CDR3 region is CASSHLRGGAQYF. CDR3 in DNA: TGCGCCAGCAGCCATCTGCGAGGAGGGGCGCAGTACTTC.

In its sample, this clonotype was seen many times. V is TRBV7-6 and J is TRBJ1-3; D is unresolved. V was clipped by 1 base and J by 0 bases, with 10 bases between them. CDR1 and CDR2 from the germline V gene are SGHVS and FNYEAQ. CDR3 length: 16 residues. For the CDR3, the DNA is TGTGCCAGCAGCTTAGGTTCGGGCAACTCTGGAAACACCATATATTTT. Encoded protein: CASSLGSGNSGNTIYF.

This clonotype was seen only a few times. CDR3 region: CASSPGHTSGANVLTF. As DNA, the CDR3 is TGTGCCAGCAGCCCGGGACATACCTCTGGGGCCAACGTCCTGACTTTC. The gene calls are TRBV7-2 and TRBJ2-6; D possibly corresponds to TRBD1 (6 bases). V lost 5 bases and J lost 0, with 11 bases in between. There are 16 residues in the CDR3. The V gene's germline CDR1 is SGHTA and CDR2 FQGNSA.

The chain carries TRBV18 and TRBJ1-1; D ambiguous. Germline assignment: CDR1 KGHSH and CDR2 LQKENI. With 1 base removed from V and 2 bases from J, the gap between germline ends came to 8 bases. This CDR3 region has 14 residues. The CDR3, as DNA: TGTGCCAGCTCACCACTATCTGGAAACACTGAAGCTTTCTTT. It yields the protein CASSPLSGNTEAFF. The full variable domain, rest sourced from reference TRBV18 and TRBJ1-1, is NAGVMQNPRHLVRRRGQEARLRCSPMKGHSHVYWYRQLPEEGLKFMVYLQKENIIDESGMPKERFSAEFPKEGPSILRIQQVVRGDSAAYFCASSPLSGNTEAFFGQGTRLTVV.

The chain couples TRBV29-1 to TRBJ2-4, with no clear D. Trimming took off 4 bases at V and 6 bases at J, with 7 bases between the two ends. Germline CDR1 reads SQVTM; CDR2 reads ANQGSEA. The CDR3 sequence is 11 residues long. The CDR3 coding sequence is TGCAGCGTTGTGGGCGGAAACATTCAGTACTTC. It is translated as CSVVGGNIQYF.

This clonotype was observed a handful of times. This chain links TRBV7-9 with TRBJ1-1; D is undetermined. Germline V gene sequence: CDR1 SEHNR, CDR2 FQNEAQ (reference sequence). V was clipped by 5 bases and J by 4 bases, with 11 bases between them. This CDR3 contains 13 residues. CDR3 nucleotides: TGTGCCAGCAGCCCACAATACGCCACTGAAGCTTTCTTT. Protein sequence: CASSPQYATEAFF.

V usage is TRBV11-2 and J usage is TRBJ2-3; no definite D call. The V and J ends lost 2 bases and 2 bases respectively, with 11 bases between them. This CDR3 has 15 amino acids. CDR1 and CDR2 (germline): SGHAT, FQNNGV. CDR3 protein: CASSLWGEDTDTQYF. The CDR3 coding sequence is TGTGCCAGCAGCTTATGGGGTGAAGACACAGATACGCAGTATTTT.

The V call is TRBV29-1, the J call TRBJ1-5; D remains unclear. Trimming stripped 3 bases from V and 5 bases from J, with 8 bases between. The germline CDR1 and CDR2 sequences are SQVTM and ANQGSEA. This CDR3 has 12 residues. CDR3 in DNA: TGCAGCGTTGAGACTGGTGATCAGCCCCAGCATTTT. Translated, it gives CSVETGDQPQHF. The entire variable domain, with the rest obtained from reference TRBV29-1 and TRBJ1-5, is as follows: SAVISQKPSRDICQRGTSLTIQCQVDSQVTMMFWYRQQPGQSLTLIATANQGSEATYESGFVIDKFPISRPNLTFSTLTVSNMSPEDSSIYLCSVETGDQPQHFGDGTRLSIL.

In its sample, this clonotype was seen many times. The chain has TRBV7-3 and TRBJ1-1; no clear D. The CDR3 length is 13 residues. V was trimmed by 5 bases and J by 0 bases, leaving 7 bases between them. In germline, CDR1 is SGHTA, CDR2 FQGTGA. The CDR3: CASSARVNTEAFF. CDR3 in DNA: TGTGCCAGCAGCGCACGGGTGAACACTGAAGCTTTCTTT.

In this sample, this clonotype turned up a few times. The chain uses TRBV18 and TRBJ2-5, with a weak D call TRBD1 (6 bases). From germline, CDR1 is KGHSH and CDR2 LQKENI. Between the trimmed V and J ends, which lost 8 bases and 2 bases, there was a span of 21 bases. The CDR3 contains 16 residues. CDR3 coding DNA: TGTGCCAGCCTGGATCCAGGGGTTCTCCGGCAAGAGACCCAGTACTTC. This sequence encodes CASLDPGVLRQETQYF.

Many counts were recorded for this clonotype. This sequence joins TRBV4-1 and TRBJ2-3; unclear D gene. Germline V lookup: CDR1 MGHRA, CDR2 YSYEKL. The ends were cut back, 4 bases at V and 2 bases at J, with 10 bases in the middle. The CDR3 is 14 residues long. The CDR3 coding sequence is TGCGCCAGCAGCCTCCCCGGGTTCACAGATACGCAGTATTTT. It translates to CASSLPGFTDTQYF.

This clonotype was seen a few times. The rearrangement joins TRBV4-1 to TRBJ1-2; the match to TRBD1 covers 10 bases. The CDR3 has 17 residues. The germline V gene has CDR1 MGHRA and CDR2 YSYEKL. J was trimmed by 2 bases and V by 0 bases; bases with no gene match: 6. CDR3 amino acids: CASSQDGTGEGNYGYTF. CDR3 nucleotide sequence: TGCGCCAGCAGCCAAGACGGGACAGGGGAAGGGAACTATGGCTACACCTTC.

There are many counts of this clonotype. The rearrangement uses TRBV4-3 and TRBJ2-7; TRBD2 is a possible D gene (5 bases). Germline-derived CDR1 and CDR2 are LGHNA and YSLEER. The V end lost 1 base, the J end lost 3 bases, and 13 bases lay between the germline ends. CDR3 size: 15 residues. In nucleotides, the CDR3 is TGCGCCAGCAGCCAAGTGAGGGCCAGCAACTACGAGCAGTACTTC. Translating it yields CASSQVRASNYEQYF.

This clonotype has a count of ten or more. V and J are TRBV18 and TRBJ1-3; a possible D gene is TRBD1 (5 bases). The V end was cut by 3 bases, the J end by 10 bases, with 13 bases between. This CDR3 has 13 residues. CDR1 and CDR2 from the germline V gene are KGHSH and LQKENI. This CDR3 is CASSPSGRETIYF. DNA of the CDR3: TGTGCCAGCTCACCGTCGGGGCGCGAAACCATATATTTT.

This CDR3 reads CASSYAGTSFYGYTF. CDR3 in DNA: TGTGCCAGCAGTTATGCAGGGACGTCCTTCTATGGCTACACCTTC. V and J are TRBV6-6 and TRBJ1-2; D might be TRBD1 (5 bases). V was trimmed by 3 bases and J by 4 bases, leaving 15 bases between them. The CDR3 spans 15 residues. Germline V CDR1 and CDR2: MNHNY, SVGAGI (reference sequence).

This clonotype was detected ten times or more. The genes are TRBV10-2 and TRBJ2-2; D is ambiguous. The CDR3 loop spans 11 amino acids. CDR1 and CDR2 (germline): WSHSY, SAAADI. Trimming stripped 4 bases from V and 7 bases from J, with 4 bases between. CDR3 nucleotide sequence: TGCGCCAGCAGTGGTCTCGGGGAGCTGTTTTTT. Translation: CASSGLGELFF.

This clonotype has only a few counts. The V call is TRBV7-3, the J call TRBJ2-2; D remains ambiguous. This CDR3 has 13 amino acids. V lost 4 bases and J 7 bases, leaving 10 bases between the germline ends. Germline CDR1 is SGHTA and CDR2 is FQGTGA. The CDR3 sequence is CASSSYLDGELFF. As DNA, the CDR3 is TGTGCCAGCAGCTCGTACCTCGACGGGGAGCTGTTTTTT.

This clonotype has ten or more counts. J is TRBJ2-7 and V is TRBV3-1; TRBD1 is a possible D gene (5 bases). The CDR3 extends over 14 amino acids. Trimming took 4 bases from V and 3 from J, leaving 13 bases between them. From germline, CDR1 is LGHDT and CDR2 YNNKEL (reference sequence). The CDR3 region has the DNA TGTGCCAGCAGCCCCGGGTGGGGCAGCTACGAGCAGTACTTC. Protein sequence: CASSPGWGSYEQYF.

This clonotype was observed many times. The chain carries TRBV4-2 and TRBJ2-7; 9 nucleotides agree with TRBD1. The CDR3 is 16 amino acids. Germline-derived CDR1 and CDR2 are LGHNA and YNFKEQ. Trimming at V came to 0 bases and at J to 5 bases, leaving 8 bases not matched to a gene. CDR3 residues: CASSQDPGTGFNEQYF. The CDR3 region has the DNA TGTGCCAGCAGCCAAGATCCAGGGACAGGGTTTAACGAGCAGTACTTC.

Within the sample, this clonotype is medium-sized (0.01 to 0.1%). The genes are TRBV29-1 and TRBJ2-2, with 14 bases identical to TRBD2. With 6 bases clipped from V and 5 bases from J, the junction kept 11 bases outside the gene matches. This CDR3 has 17 amino acids. CDR1 is SQVTM and CDR2 is ANQGSEA in the germline V gene. CDR3 in amino acids: CSVPGTSGGTLTGELFF. In DNA, the CDR3 is TGCAGCGTCCCCGGGACTAGCGGGGGTACACTAACCGGGGAGCTGTTTTTT.

This clonotype has a handful of counts. This sequence joins TRBV9 and TRBJ2-1, with D tentatively TRBD1 or TRBD2 (5 bases each). This CDR3 has 14 residues. The germline V gene encodes CDR1 SGDLS and CDR2 YYNGEE. Between the trimmed V and J ends, which lost 0 bases and 5 bases, there was a span of 9 bases. The CDR3 loop is CASSVAGHNNEQFF. CDR3 sequence (DNA): TGTGCCAGCAGCGTAGCGGGGCACAACAATGAGCAGTTCTTC.

Many counts were recorded for this clonotype. The chain is built from TRBV4-3 and TRBJ2-6, with D perhaps matching TRBD1 or TRBD2 (5 bases each). Germline CDR1 reads LGHNA; CDR2 reads YSLEER. The CDR3 has 14 amino acids. Trimming pared 4 bases from V and 5 bases from J, leaving 9 bases between. In nucleotides, the CDR3 is TGCGCCAGCAGCCGGGGACGGAGGGCCAACGTCCTGACTTTC. Translated, it gives CASSRGRRANVLTF.